The next 18 T cell receptor beta chains were all read from a single sample in a study of shared clonotypes between healthy human individuals. The method was immunoSEQ multiplex PCR; TCRdb's version includes in-frame clones alone and lacks a portion of them. The top ten clones hold 0.35% to 0.45% of a sample with about 2.4 million clones, more than 85% of them seen once. Sequenced input: naive CD4+ T cells from PBMCs. Subset here: CD45RA+ positively selected. The receptors were gathered from a man aged 18 to 30 in good health. Some clones in this sample may be carry-over from other donors' samples.

This rearrangement joins TRBV10-1 to TRBJ1-2; D unresolved. The CDR3 length is 12 residues. Germline V CDR1 and CDR2: WNHNN, SYGVQD (reference sequence). Trimming pared 2 bases from V and 5 bases from J, leaving 6 bases between. CDR3 amino acids: CASSEDGYGYTF. Written as DNA, the CDR3 is TGCGCCAGCAGTGAGGACGGTTATGGCTACACCTTC.

This clone was observed once. The chain employs TRBV7-3 and TRBJ2-3; D might be TRBD1 (5 bases). The ends were cut back, 2 bases at V and 3 bases at J, with 21 bases in the middle. The CDR3 length is 18 residues. Germline V CDR1 and CDR2: SGHTA, FQGTGA. The CDR3 nucleotides are TGTGCCAGCAGCTTACGGGCAGGGCGGCCCAGGAGTACAGATACGCAGTATTTT. It is translated as CASSLRAGRPRSTDTQYF.

CDR3 nucleotide sequence: TGTGCCAGCAGCTTAAATGGGTACGTCACTGAAGCTTTCTTT. As protein: CASSLNGYVTEAFF. The rearrangement uses TRBV7-3 and TRBJ1-1; D remains ambiguous. CDR1 SGHTA and CDR2 FQGTGA come from the germline V gene. Trimming removed 1 base at V and 4 bases at J, with 10 bases between. The CDR3 runs 14 residues.

CDR3 loop: CAWSPRGGRAGNEQFF. In DNA, the CDR3 is TGTGCCTGGAGCCCCCGGGGCGGGAGGGCGGGCAATGAGCAGTTCTTC. V is TRBV30 and J is TRBJ2-1; 9 positions agree with TRBD2. CDR1 and CDR2 (germline): GTSNPN, SVGIG (reference sequence). V lost 3 bases, J lost 6 bases, and 12 bases stayed unmatched. This CDR3 spans 16 amino acids.

The chain links TRBV28 to TRBJ1-3; TRBD1 is a possible D gene (5 bases). Germline V gives CDR1 MDHEN, CDR2 SYDVKM. The CDR3 consists of 16 residues. The V end was cut by 3 bases, the J end by 0 bases, with 12 bases between. CDR3 nucleotides: TGTGCCAGCAGTTTGGATTGGGGGGGCTCTGGAAACACCATATATTTT. This encodes CASSLDWGGSGNTIYF.

On this clone itself: The same CDR3 arises from other DNA sequences in this sample as well. The V and J genes are TRBV5-1 and TRBJ2-7, with D possibly TRBD2 on 5 matching bases. CDR1 and CDR2 from the germline V gene are SGHRS and YFSETQ. The CDR3 contains 14 residues. Deletions cut 1 base from V and 2 bases from J, with 10 bases between. CDR3 region: CASSLISEAYEQYF. As DNA, the CDR3 is TGCGCCAGCAGCTTGATTAGCGAAGCCTACGAGCAGTACTTC.

V usage is TRBV7-2 and J usage is TRBJ2-2; no clear D. There are 12 residues in the CDR3. CDR1 is SGHTA, CDR2 FQGNSA, per germline. V lost 5 bases to trimming and J lost 1 base, with 2 bases between them. The CDR3 DNA reads as TGTGCCAGCAGCGGGAACACCGGGGAGCTGTTTTTT. Its protein product is CASSGNTGELFF.

The chain links TRBV28 to TRBJ2-7; possibly TRBD1 for D (6 bases). Trimming cost V 4 bases and J 4 bases, with 20 bases left between them. The CDR3 is made up of 16 amino acids. Per germline, CDR1 MDHEN and CDR2 SYDVKM. For the CDR3, the DNA is TGTGCCAGCAGTTCCCCCGGGACAAAAGAAGGATACGAGCAGTACTTC. Protein: CASSSPGTKEGYEQYF.

The V gene is TRBV19, the J gene TRBJ1-5, with D unresolved. V lost 5 bases and J 0 bases, leaving 20 bases between the germline ends. The length of the CDR3 is 18 residues. The germline V gene has CDR1 LNHDA and CDR2 SQIVND (reference sequence). CDR3 coding DNA: TGTGCCAGTAGTGCTCTTGGACTTCGGCGATATAGCAATCAGCCCCAGCATTTT. It translates to CASSALGLRRYSNQPQHF. Based on the CDR3 plus reference TRBV19 and TRBJ1-5, the full variable domain is DGGITQSPKYLFRKEGQNVTLSCEQNLNHDAMYWYRQDPGQGLRLIYYSQIVNDFQKGDIAEGYSVSREKKESFPLTVTSAQKNPTAFYLCASSALGLRRYSNQPQHFGDGTRLSIL.

The chain carries TRBV6-1 and TRBJ1-1; D perhaps matches TRBD1 (5 bases). Germline CDR1 is MNHNS and CDR2 is SASEGT. V was clipped by 6 bases and J by 5 bases, with 16 bases between them. The CDR3 contains 14 residues. This CDR3 is CASRPRTLGTEAFF. The DNA of the CDR3 is TGTGCCAGCAGGCCCCGGACATTGGGGACTGAAGCTTTCTTT.

With respect to this clone: The sample holds other DNA sequences that translate to the same CDR3. This chain connects TRBV7-3 to TRBJ2-5, with a possible D match to TRBD1 (6 bases). The ends were cut back, 0 bases at V and 5 bases at J, with 10 bases in the middle. Germline CDR1 is SGHTA and CDR2 is FQGTGA. This CDR3 is 14 amino acids long. The CDR3 loop reads CASSLTPQGETQYF. The CDR3 region has the DNA TGTGCCAGCAGCTTAACCCCCCAGGGGGAGACCCAGTACTTC.

This rearrangement joins TRBV7-2 to TRBJ2-4; weak D call: TRBD2 (5 bases). Trimming removed 1 base at V and 0 bases at J, with 13 bases between. The germline V gene has CDR1 SGHTA and CDR2 FQGNSA. The CDR3 has 17 residues. DNA for the CDR3: TGTGCCAGCAGCTTAGTCTCGGGGATTCTAGCCAAAAACATTCAGTACTTC. Protein: CASSLVSGILAKNIQYF.

This chain uses TRBV5-1 with TRBJ2-2; D remains ambiguous. The germline gives CDR1 SGHRS, CDR2 YFSETQ. Trimming took off 0 bases at V and 6 bases at J, with 15 bases between the two ends. The CDR3 is made up of 16 amino acids. DNA for the CDR3: TGCGCCAGCAGCTTGGCCCTCTCGATTGGTGCCGGGGAGCTGTTTTTT. Translation gives CASSLALSIGAGELFF.

The chain has TRBV7-6 and TRBJ2-5, with 7 positions matching TRBD1. The CDR3 spans 14 residues. Trimming removed 5 bases from V and 5 bases from J; junction bases left unmatched: 8. Germline-derived CDR1 and CDR2 are SGHVS and FNYEAQ. The CDR3 nucleotides are TGTGCCAGCAGCCCCGGACAGGTGTCGGAGACCCAGTACTTC. It yields the protein CASSPGQVSETQYF.

CDR3 loop: CASSPRTGEPYEQYF. For the CDR3, the DNA is TGTGCCAGCTCCCCCCGGACAGGGGAACCCTACGAGCAGTACTTC. The rearrangement uses TRBV18 and TRBJ2-7; 9 positions match TRBD1. Germline lookup yields CDR1 KGHSH and CDR2 LQKENI. V was pared by 6 bases and J by 2 bases, with 8 bases of the junction left unmatched. The length of the CDR3 is 15 residues.

This sequence joins TRBV7-3 and TRBJ1-6; D is undetermined. Germline V gene data show CDR1 as SGHTA and CDR2 as FQGTGA. Trimming took 5 bases from V and 5 from J, leaving 10 bases between them. This CDR3 has 14 amino acids. The CDR3: CASSRDGNNSPLHF. CDR3 sequence (DNA): TGTGCCAGCAGCCGAGACGGTAATAATTCACCCCTCCACTTT.

Comment on this clone: The same CDR3 can be traced to other DNA sequences in this sample. CDR3 protein: CASSFPGQGAYEQYF. The DNA of the CDR3 is TGTGCCAGCAGTTTCCCTGGACAGGGGGCCTACGAGCAGTACTTC. V gene TRBV28 combines with J gene TRBJ2-7; TRBD1 matches 10 bases. In germline, CDR1 is MDHEN, CDR2 SYDVKM. The CDR3 loop spans 15 amino acids. V shed 3 bases, J shed 2 bases, and the junction held 4 bases outside the gene matches.

The rearrangement uses TRBV5-1 and TRBJ2-2; D might be TRBD2 (6 bases). V was pared by 0 bases and J by 1 base, with 13 bases between. The CDR3 has 17 residues. CDR1 and CDR2 (germline): SGHRS, YFSETQ. The CDR3 spells CASSLALASVNTGELFF. CDR3 sequence (DNA): TGCGCCAGCAGCTTGGCCCTGGCTAGCGTGAACACCGGGGAGCTGTTTTTT.